The rows below give T cell receptor beta chains drawn from one sample of a study of beta chain features in type 1 diabetes. Clones were read by immunoSEQ multiplex PCR, and TCRdb kept only the in-frame ones, dropping some. The repertoire holds hundreds of thousands of clones, with around an eighth as singletons. Sequenced sample: naive CD4+ T cells from blood. These TCRs come from a young man with type 1 diabetes. CDR3s include the opening cysteine and the closing phenylalanine or tryptophan. Fields, in order: J gene, V gene, CDR3 length, D gene, clone size, CDR3 DNA, CDR3 protein. A D gene is named only where the DNA matches it firmly. The size of a clone is reported for some rows only, either as once, few or many, or as a class for expanded clones.

j_call: TRBJ1-1; v_call: TRBV5-1; cdr3_length: 15; d_call: NA; clone_size: few; cdr3_nt: TGCGCCAGCAGCTTGCGAGGCTTTAAGGACACTGAAGCTTTCTTT; cdr3_aa: CASSLRGFKDTEAFF
j_call: TRBJ1-1; v_call: TRBV4-1; cdr3_length: 16; d_call: NA; clone_size: few; cdr3_nt: TGCGCCAGCAGCCCCGCCCCGGACGGGAGGAACACTGAAGCTTTCTTT; cdr3_aa: CASSPAPDGRNTEAFF
j_call: TRBJ1-5; v_call: TRBV11-2; cdr3_length: 14; d_call: NA; clone_size: NA; cdr3_nt: TGTGCCAGCAGCCCGGGGAGTAGCAATCAGCCCCAGCATTTT; cdr3_aa: CASSPGSSNQPQHF
j_call: TRBJ2-7; v_call: TRBV4-1; cdr3_length: 13; d_call: NA; clone_size: NA; cdr3_nt: TGCGCCAGCAGCCAAGATCAGGGTTACGAGCAGTACTTC; cdr3_aa: CASSQDQGYEQYF
j_call: TRBJ1-5; v_call: TRBV6-6; cdr3_length: 15; d_call: NA; clone_size: few; cdr3_nt: TGTGCCAGCACCCCCGGGGCTTCGGGCAATCAGCCCCAGCATTTT; cdr3_aa: CASTPGASGNQPQHF
j_call: TRBJ1-2; v_call: TRBV6-5; cdr3_length: 13; d_call: NA; clone_size: few; cdr3_nt: TGTGCCAGCAGTTCCGACGGAAACTATGGCTACACCTTC; cdr3_aa: CASSSDGNYGYTF
j_call: TRBJ1-1; v_call: TRBV6-1; cdr3_length: 13; d_call: NA; clone_size: few; cdr3_nt: TGTGCCAGCAGTGAACACAAGAACACTGAAGCTTTCTTT; cdr3_aa: CASSEHKNTEAFF
j_call: TRBJ1-5; v_call: TRBV6-6; cdr3_length: 14; d_call: TRBD1; clone_size: NA; cdr3_nt: TGTGCCAGCTGGGATCCGACAGGGCGTCAGCCCCAGCATTTT; cdr3_aa: CASWDPTGRQPQHF
j_call: TRBJ1-1; v_call: TRBV18; cdr3_length: 14; d_call: NA; clone_size: few; cdr3_nt: TGTGCCAGCTCACCACGGGGACTGAACACTGAAGCTTTCTTT; cdr3_aa: CASSPRGLNTEAFF
j_call: TRBJ1-3; v_call: TRBV28; cdr3_length: 16; d_call: NA; clone_size: NA; cdr3_nt: TGTGCCAGCAGTTTGGTACAGGCAAGCTCTGGAAACACCATATATTTT; cdr3_aa: CASSLVQASSGNTIYF
j_call: TRBJ2-7; v_call: TRBV6-5; cdr3_length: 12; d_call: NA; clone_size: few; cdr3_nt: TGTGCCAGCAGAGAACTCGGCTACGAGCAGTACTTC; cdr3_aa: CASRELGYEQYF
j_call: TRBJ1-5; v_call: TRBV2; cdr3_length: 17; d_call: NA; clone_size: few; cdr3_nt: TGTGCCAGCAGTGTTTGGCCCCTGGGGGTGAGCAATCAGCCCCAGCATTTT; cdr3_aa: CASSVWPLGVSNQPQHF
j_call: TRBJ2-7; v_call: TRBV10-3; cdr3_length: 15; d_call: NA; clone_size: NA; cdr3_nt: TGTGCCATCAGTGAGTCGGGCCTACAGGGCAACGAGCAGTACTTC; cdr3_aa: CAISESGLQGNEQYF
j_call: TRBJ1-2; v_call: TRBV6-5; cdr3_length: 15; d_call: TRBD1; clone_size: few; cdr3_nt: TGTGCCAGCAGTTTCCTGGACAGGGTCGAGAGTGGCTACACCTTC; cdr3_aa: CASSFLDRVESGYTF
j_call: TRBJ2-5; v_call: TRBV15; cdr3_length: 14; d_call: NA; clone_size: NA; cdr3_nt: TGTGCCACCAGCGGCCGGGACTCCCAAGAGACCCAGTACTTC; cdr3_aa: CATSGRDSQETQYF
j_call: TRBJ1-1; v_call: TRBV6-5; cdr3_length: 15; d_call: NA; clone_size: NA; cdr3_nt: TGTGCCAGCAGTTCCTCGGGAGGGCTTGGGACTGAAGCTTTCTTT; cdr3_aa: CASSSSGGLGTEAFF
j_call: TRBJ1-5; v_call: TRBV15; cdr3_length: 13; d_call: NA; clone_size: NA; cdr3_nt: TGTGCCACCAGCGCCAGGGGCCCGCAGCCCCAGCATTTT; cdr3_aa: CATSARGPQPQHF
j_call: TRBJ2-1; v_call: TRBV6-5; cdr3_length: 13; d_call: NA; clone_size: few; cdr3_nt: TGTGCCAGCAGCCGGACTCCCTGGGGTGAGCAGTTCTTC; cdr3_aa: CASSRTPWGEQFF
j_call: TRBJ2-1; v_call: TRBV30; cdr3_length: 14; d_call: TRBD2; clone_size: NA; cdr3_nt: TGTGCCTGGAGTACCCGACTAGCGGGGAATGAGCAGTTCTTC; cdr3_aa: CAWSTRLAGNEQFF
j_call: TRBJ2-3; v_call: TRBV19; cdr3_length: 15; d_call: NA; clone_size: few; cdr3_nt: TGTGCCAGTAGTATGGCAGGGGATTATGCAGATACCAAGTATTTT; cdr3_aa: CASSMAGDYADTKYF
j_call: TRBJ1-5; v_call: TRBV30; cdr3_length: 13; d_call: NA; clone_size: NA; cdr3_nt: TGTGCCTGGAGCCCAGGGGATGATCAGCCCCAGCATTTT; cdr3_aa: CAWSPGDDQPQHF
j_call: TRBJ2-1; v_call: TRBV19; cdr3_length: 14; d_call: TRBD2; clone_size: few; cdr3_nt: TGTGCCAGTATCCCGGGGGGGAATTACAATGAGCAGTTCTTC; cdr3_aa: CASIPGGNYNEQFF
j_call: TRBJ2-2; v_call: TRBV6-6; cdr3_length: 14; d_call: NA; clone_size: NA; cdr3_nt: TGTGCCAGCAGTGACGGGAACACGGCTGGGGAGCTGTTTTTT; cdr3_aa: CASSDGNTAGELFF
j_call: TRBJ2-7; v_call: TRBV10-3; cdr3_length: 12; d_call: NA; clone_size: few; cdr3_nt: TGTGCCATAAGTGGGGGGTTGGACGAGCAGTACTTC; cdr3_aa: CAISGGLDEQYF
j_call: TRBJ2-7; v_call: TRBV2; cdr3_length: 12; d_call: NA; clone_size: NA; cdr3_nt: TGTGCCAGCACTACAGGCCCCTACGAGCAGTACTTC; cdr3_aa: CASTTGPYEQYF
j_call: TRBJ1-2; v_call: TRBV10-3; cdr3_length: 13; d_call: NA; clone_size: NA; cdr3_nt: TGTGCCATCAGTGTTGAGGGAGCCTATGGCTACACCTTC; cdr3_aa: CAISVEGAYGYTF
j_call: TRBJ2-6; v_call: TRBV5-1; cdr3_length: 13; d_call: TRBD2; clone_size: NA; cdr3_nt: TGCGCCACCAACATGGGTGCGGGAGACGTCCTGACTTTC; cdr3_aa: CATNMGAGDVLTF
j_call: TRBJ2-6; v_call: TRBV30; cdr3_length: 15; d_call: NA; clone_size: few; cdr3_nt: TGTGCCTGGAGTGAAGGTCTCCAGTTCCGCAACGTCCTGACTTTC; cdr3_aa: CAWSEGLQFRNVLTF
j_call: TRBJ1-2; v_call: TRBV2; cdr3_length: 14; d_call: TRBD1; clone_size: NA; cdr3_nt: TGTGCCAGCAGTGGGGACAGCACTAACTATGGCTACACCTTC; cdr3_aa: CASSGDSTNYGYTF
j_call: TRBJ1-2; v_call: TRBV6-5; cdr3_length: 11; d_call: NA; clone_size: NA; cdr3_nt: TGTGCCAGCCAAGGCGGCTATGGCTACACCTTC; cdr3_aa: CASQGGYGYTF
j_call: TRBJ2-3; v_call: TRBV29-1; cdr3_length: 14; d_call: NA; clone_size: few; cdr3_nt: TGCAGCACCCGGACGTCGTTACACAGAGATACGCAGTATTTT; cdr3_aa: CSTRTSLHRDTQYF
j_call: TRBJ1-5; v_call: TRBV6-5; cdr3_length: 14; d_call: TRBD1; clone_size: few; cdr3_nt: TGTGCCAGCAGTACTCGACAGGGTGGGCAGCCCCAGCATTTT; cdr3_aa: CASSTRQGGQPQHF
j_call: TRBJ1-1; v_call: TRBV7-9; cdr3_length: 14; d_call: NA; clone_size: few; cdr3_nt: TGTGCCAGCAGCTTAACAGATGGGGATACTGAAGCTTTCTTT; cdr3_aa: CASSLTDGDTEAFF
j_call: TRBJ1-1; v_call: TRBV6-1; cdr3_length: 13; d_call: NA; clone_size: NA; cdr3_nt: TGTGCCAGCAGTGTTCCCCGGGAGAGCGAAGCTTTCTTT; cdr3_aa: CASSVPRESEAFF
j_call: TRBJ2-7; v_call: TRBV11-3; cdr3_length: 13; d_call: NA; clone_size: NA; cdr3_nt: TGTGCCAGCAGCTTATTCGGGGAAGTCGAGCAGTACTTC; cdr3_aa: CASSLFGEVEQYF
j_call: TRBJ1-1; v_call: TRBV10-2; cdr3_length: 15; d_call: NA; clone_size: NA; cdr3_nt: TGCGCCAGCAGTGAGTCGCCAGGAGTGGGGACTGAAGCTTTCTTT; cdr3_aa: CASSESPGVGTEAFF
j_call: TRBJ1-2; v_call: TRBV2; cdr3_length: 13; d_call: NA; clone_size: few; cdr3_nt: TGTGCCAGCAGTGAAGGACAGAGAAATGGCTACACCTTC; cdr3_aa: CASSEGQRNGYTF
j_call: TRBJ2-5; v_call: TRBV29-1; cdr3_length: 15; d_call: TRBD1; clone_size: few; cdr3_nt: TGCAGCGTCGATTATCTGGGACAGTACCAAGAGACCCAGTACTTC; cdr3_aa: CSVDYLGQYQETQYF
j_call: TRBJ1-1; v_call: TRBV15; cdr3_length: 17; d_call: NA; clone_size: few; cdr3_nt: TGTGCCACCAGCAGAGATATCCCCCCGGGGGCCGACACTGAAGCTTTCTTT; cdr3_aa: CATSRDIPPGADTEAFF
j_call: TRBJ1-1; v_call: TRBV7-2; cdr3_length: 14; d_call: NA; clone_size: NA; cdr3_nt: TGTGCCAGCGCCCCCCAAAGGAGTGCCTTAGAAGCTTTCTTT; cdr3_aa: CASAPQRSALEAFF
j_call: TRBJ1-1; v_call: TRBV4-1; cdr3_length: 14; d_call: TRBD1; clone_size: NA; cdr3_nt: TGCGCCAGCAGGAGGGACAGCGGGGACACTGAAGCTTTCTTT; cdr3_aa: CASRRDSGDTEAFF
j_call: TRBJ2-2; v_call: TRBV2; cdr3_length: 15; d_call: TRBD1; clone_size: few; cdr3_nt: TGTGCCAGCAGGCCGGGACAGGGAAACACCGGGGAGCTGTTTTTT; cdr3_aa: CASRPGQGNTGELFF
j_call: TRBJ2-3; v_call: TRBV25-1; cdr3_length: 14; d_call: NA; clone_size: few; cdr3_nt: TGTGCCAGCAGTGAACAGAGGCGCACAGATACGCAGTATTTT; cdr3_aa: CASSEQRRTDTQYF
j_call: TRBJ1-1; v_call: TRBV10-3; cdr3_length: 14; d_call: NA; clone_size: NA; cdr3_nt: TGTGCCATCAGTGAAGGGAGTACGGGGGAACAAGCTTTCTTT; cdr3_aa: CAISEGSTGEQAFF
j_call: TRBJ1-1; v_call: TRBV19; cdr3_length: 13; d_call: NA; clone_size: NA; cdr3_nt: TGTGCCAGCTCCGGACAGACAAACACTGAAGCTTTCTTT; cdr3_aa: CASSGQTNTEAFF
j_call: TRBJ2-7; v_call: TRBV28; cdr3_length: 11; d_call: NA; clone_size: NA; cdr3_nt: TGTGCCAGCAGTCTGACTTACGAGCAGTACTTC; cdr3_aa: CASSLTYEQYF
j_call: TRBJ2-5; v_call: TRBV29-1; cdr3_length: 14; d_call: TRBD2; clone_size: NA; cdr3_nt: TGCAGCGTGGCGGCTAGCGGGGCTATAGAGACCCAGTACTTC; cdr3_aa: CSVAASGAIETQYF
j_call: TRBJ2-1; v_call: TRBV5-1; cdr3_length: 15; d_call: TRBD1; clone_size: NA; cdr3_nt: TGCGCCAGCAGCTTAGCACAGGGGAGCTACAATGAGCAGTTCTTC; cdr3_aa: CASSLAQGSYNEQFF
j_call: TRBJ2-7; v_call: TRBV11-2; cdr3_length: 15; d_call: TRBD2; clone_size: NA; cdr3_nt: TGTGCCAGCAGCTTGACTAGCGGGGCAACCTACGAGCAGTACTTC; cdr3_aa: CASSLTSGATYEQYF
j_call: TRBJ1-3; v_call: TRBV6-5; cdr3_length: 16; d_call: NA; clone_size: NA; cdr3_nt: TGTGCCAGCAGTTACGACTTGACCTTCTCTGGAAACACCATATATTTT; cdr3_aa: CASSYDLTFSGNTIYF
j_call: TRBJ2-2; v_call: TRBV13; cdr3_length: 13; d_call: NA; clone_size: few; cdr3_nt: TGTGCCAGCAGCCCCTGGGACACCGGGGAGCTGTTTTTT; cdr3_aa: CASSPWDTGELFF
j_call: TRBJ2-1; v_call: TRBV4-2; cdr3_length: 13; d_call: NA; clone_size: few; cdr3_nt: TGTGCCAGCAGCCAAGTTCCCCACAATGAGCAGTTCTTC; cdr3_aa: CASSQVPHNEQFF
j_call: TRBJ1-5; v_call: TRBV9; cdr3_length: 13; d_call: NA; clone_size: NA; cdr3_nt: TGTGCCAGCAGCGTAGGAGTTGAACAGCCCCAGCATTTT; cdr3_aa: CASSVGVEQPQHF